The 14 T cell receptor beta chains in this list originate from one sample, sequenced in a study of CD8+ T cells in alopecia areata. The sequencing template was cDNA reverse transcribed from extracted RNA. Sequenced by immunoSEQ multiplex PCR; TCRdb stores in-frame clones only, minus some. This sample has 110,000 to 150,000 clones, with roughly three fifths found just once. The sample here was CD4+ T cells sorted from blood, taken at week 0. The receptor set was obtained from a human donor with alopecia areata.

The V call is TRBV30, the J call TRBJ1-5; D perhaps matches TRBD1 (6 bases). In germline, CDR1 is GTSNPN, CDR2 SVGIG (reference sequence). CDR3 length: 13 residues. The germline V and J ends were trimmed by 4 bases and 3 bases, with 10 bases remaining between them. In DNA form, the CDR3 reads TGTGCCTGGAAAGGACAGATCAATCAGCCCCAGCATTTT. As protein: CAWKGQINQPQHF. The complete variable domain, with remaining parts taken from reference TRBV30 and TRBJ1-5, reads SQTIHQWPATLVQPVGSPLSLECTVEGTSNPNLYWYRQAAGRGLQLLFYSVGIGQISSEVPQNLSASRPQDRQFILSSKKLLLSDSGFYLCAWKGQINQPQHFGDGTRLSIL.

Only a few counts were recorded for this clone. This rearrangement joins TRBV29-1 to TRBJ2-5, with TRBD2 as a possible D gene (6 bases). The V gene lost 6 bases and the J gene lost 3 bases, with 14 bases spanning the gap. Germline values: CDR1 SQVTM, CDR2 ANQGSEA. This CDR3 spans 13 amino acids. The CDR3 region has the DNA TGCAGCGTCTCCGGGAGTTCGAAAGAGACCCAGTACTTC. This translates into CSVSGSSKETQYF.

The rearrangement uses TRBV30 and TRBJ1-2; perhaps TRBD1 as D (6 bases). Per germline, CDR1 GTSNPN and CDR2 SVGIG (reference sequence). Trimming took 0 bases from V and 7 from J, leaving 9 bases between them. The CDR3 sequence is 12 residues long. CDR3 in amino acids: CAWSVGQPGYTF. DNA of the CDR3: TGTGCCTGGAGTGTAGGACAGCCTGGCTACACCTTC.

The chain employs TRBV15 and TRBJ2-7, with 7 bases fitting TRBD1. V shed 4 bases and J 3 bases; nucleotides not matched to a gene: 6. This CDR3 has 14 residues. Germline lookup yields CDR1 LNHNV and CDR2 YYDKDF (reference sequence). The CDR3 region is CATSKGQVNYEQYF. CDR3 DNA: TGTGCCACCAGCAAAGGACAGGTCAACTACGAGCAGTACTTC.

This rearrangement joins TRBV5-6 to TRBJ1-2; D is perhaps TRBD1 (5 bases). Germline loops: CDR1 SGHDT, CDR2 YYEEEE. The CDR3 contains 15 residues. V was trimmed by 4 bases and J by 7 bases, leaving 20 bases between them. The CDR3 DNA reads as TGTGCCAGCAGCGGCTCACTCGGAACGGGGGGTGGCTACACCTTC. Amino acid sequence: CASSGSLGTGGGYTF.

This clone came up a few times. V and J are TRBV7-2 and TRBJ1-4; D not certain. Looked up from germline, CDR1 is SGHTA and CDR2 is FQGNSA. V lost 5 bases and J lost 0, with 7 bases in between. The CDR3 is 14 residues long. The CDR3 nucleotides read TGTGCCAGCAGCCGCGGGGCAACTAATGAAAAACTGTTTTTT. This translates into CASSRGATNEKLFF.

The chain joins TRBV4-3 to TRBJ2-1; 9 nucleotides align to TRBD2. The CDR3 extends over 18 amino acids. V was clipped by 0 bases and J by 3 bases; unmatched bases: 9. The germline gives CDR1 LGHNA, CDR2 YSLEER. The CDR3 spells CASSQDVASGGLYNEQFF. In nucleotides, the CDR3 is TGCGCCAGCAGCCAAGATGTAGCAAGCGGGGGGCTCTACAATGAGCAGTTCTTC.

V and J are TRBV10-3 and TRBJ2-3; D not resolved. Germline loops: CDR1 ENHRY, CDR2 SYGVKD. V was trimmed by 8 bases and J by 0 bases, leaving 9 bases between them. This CDR3 is built from 13 residues. The CDR3 region has the DNA TGTGCCATCGAGGACCGGAGCACAGATACGCAGTATTTT. Amino acid sequence: CAIEDRSTDTQYF.

The chain has TRBV30 and TRBJ2-1, with 7 bases fitting TRBD1. This CDR3 is built from 18 residues. The germline gives CDR1 GTSNPN, CDR2 SVGIG (reference sequence). V lost 1 base, J lost 0 bases, and 12 bases stayed unmatched. CDR3 amino acids: CAWSGGSQGRSSYNEQFF. CDR3 DNA sequence: TGTGCCTGGAGTGGCGGATCACAGGGGCGCAGCTCCTACAATGAGCAGTTCTTC.

In this sample, this clone turned up a few times. The chain joins TRBV29-1 to TRBJ1-4; 8 bases line up with TRBD1. V was pared by 4 bases and J by 12 bases, with 7 bases of the junction left unmatched. This CDR3 is built from 12 residues. The germline V gene has CDR1 SQVTM and CDR2 ANQGSEA. CDR3 in DNA: TGCAGCGTTGGACGGACAGGGAGGGAACTGTTTTTT. It encodes CSVGRTGRELFF.

V is TRBV2 and J is TRBJ1-1, with no clear D. The V end was cut by 3 bases, the J end by 4 bases, with 9 bases between. Looked up from germline, CDR1 is SNHLY and CDR2 is FYNNEI. This CDR3 has 13 amino acids. CDR3 loop: CASSDSGVTEAFF. The CDR3 coding sequence is TGTGCCAGCAGTGATTCTGGAGTCACTGAAGCTTTCTTT.

The rearrangement links TRBV5-3 to TRBJ2-5; a weak D match, TRBD2 (6 bases). TRBV5-3 is flagged as an ORF with uncertain function. The CDR3 runs 14 residues. Trimming stripped 8 bases from V and 2 bases from J, with 16 bases between. The CDR3 coding sequence is TGTGCCAGCACCGCCCCGGGAGTGCAAGAGACCCAGTACTTC. Translated: CASTAPGVQETQYF.

This clone was counted a few times. This chain links TRBV6-4 with TRBJ1-5; D not certain. This CDR3 has 14 amino acids. Germline lookup yields CDR1 MRHNA and CDR2 SNTAGT. With 7 bases removed from V and 1 base from J, the gap between germline ends came to 11 bases. Written as DNA, the CDR3 is TGTGCCAGCAATAGGGTAACGAGCAATCAGCCCCAGCATTTT. Amino acids: CASNRVTSNQPQHF.

The chain's CDR3 is CASSLVPLSGANVLTF. Here the CDR3 DNA reads TGTGCCAGCAGCTTAGTCCCTCTATCTGGGGCCAACGTCCTGACTTTC. The chain is built from TRBV7-9 and TRBJ2-6; no firm D call. CDR1 and CDR2 (germline): SEHNR, FQNEAQ (reference sequence). The V and J ends lost 1 base and 1 base respectively, with 8 bases between them. The CDR3 runs 16 residues.